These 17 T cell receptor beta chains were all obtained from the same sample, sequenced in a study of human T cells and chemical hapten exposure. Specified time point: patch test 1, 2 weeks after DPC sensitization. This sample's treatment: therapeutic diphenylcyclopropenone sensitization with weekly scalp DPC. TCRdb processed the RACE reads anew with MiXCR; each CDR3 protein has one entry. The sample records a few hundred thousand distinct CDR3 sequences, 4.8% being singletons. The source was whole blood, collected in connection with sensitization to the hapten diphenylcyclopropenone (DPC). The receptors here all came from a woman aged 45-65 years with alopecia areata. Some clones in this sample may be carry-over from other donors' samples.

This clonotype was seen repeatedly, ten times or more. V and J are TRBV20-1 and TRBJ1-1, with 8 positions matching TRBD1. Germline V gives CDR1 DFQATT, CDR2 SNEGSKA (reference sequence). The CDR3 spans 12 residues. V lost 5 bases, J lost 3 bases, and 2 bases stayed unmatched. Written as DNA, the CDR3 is TGCAGTGCTCGGACAGGGCACACTGAAGCTTTCTTT. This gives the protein CSARTGHTEAFF.

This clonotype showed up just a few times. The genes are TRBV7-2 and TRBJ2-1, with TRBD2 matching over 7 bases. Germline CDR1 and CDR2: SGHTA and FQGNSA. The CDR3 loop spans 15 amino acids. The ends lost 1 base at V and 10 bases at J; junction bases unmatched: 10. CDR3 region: CASSLGSGPQREQFF. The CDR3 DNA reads TGTGCCAGCAGCTTAGGTAGCGGGCCCCAACGGGAGCAGTTCTTC. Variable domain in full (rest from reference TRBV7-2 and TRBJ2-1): GAGVSQSPSNKVTEKGKDVELRCDPISGHTALYWYRQSLGQGLEFLIYFQGNSAPDKSGLPSDRFSAERTGGSVSTLTIQRTQQEDSAVYLCASSLGSGPQREQFFGPGTRLTVL.

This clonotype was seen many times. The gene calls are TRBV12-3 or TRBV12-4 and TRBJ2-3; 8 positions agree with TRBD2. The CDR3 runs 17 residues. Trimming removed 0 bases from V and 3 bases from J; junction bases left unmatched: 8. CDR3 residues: CASSLALSGSGTDTQYF. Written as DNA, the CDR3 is TGTGCCAGCAGTTTAGCCCTGAGCGGGAGCGGGACAGATACGCAGTATTTT.

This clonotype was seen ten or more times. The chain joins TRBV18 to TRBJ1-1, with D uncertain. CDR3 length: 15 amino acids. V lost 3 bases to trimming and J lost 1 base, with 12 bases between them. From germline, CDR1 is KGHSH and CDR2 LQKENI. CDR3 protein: CASSPKDAGNTEAFF. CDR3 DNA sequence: TGTGCCAGCTCACCTAAAGATGCGGGGAACACTGAAGCTTTCTTT.

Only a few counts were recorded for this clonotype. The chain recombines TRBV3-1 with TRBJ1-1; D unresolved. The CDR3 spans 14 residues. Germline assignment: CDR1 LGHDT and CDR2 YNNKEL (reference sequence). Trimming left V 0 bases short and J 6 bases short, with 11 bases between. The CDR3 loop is CASSQETYLPEAFF. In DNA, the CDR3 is TGTGCCAGCAGCCAAGAGACCTACCTCCCTGAAGCTTTCTTT.

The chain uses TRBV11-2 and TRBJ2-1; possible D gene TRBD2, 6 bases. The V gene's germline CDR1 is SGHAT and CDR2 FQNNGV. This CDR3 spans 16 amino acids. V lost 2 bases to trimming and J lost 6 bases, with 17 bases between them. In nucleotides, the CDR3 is TGTGCCAGCAGCTTAAGTCCCCGGGAGCCACTCAATGAGCAGTTCTTC. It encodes CASSLSPREPLNEQFF.

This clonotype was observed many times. Here the CDR3 reads CASSLELADYTDTQYF. CDR3 nucleotide sequence: TGTGCCAGCAGCCTGGAACTAGCGGATTACACAGATACGCAGTATTTT. The V call is TRBV5-6, the J call TRBJ2-3; 8 nucleotides line up with TRBD2. The CDR3 totals 16 residues. Germline loops: CDR1 SGHDT, CDR2 YYEEEE. The J segment lost 2 bases and the V segment lost 4 bases, leaving 9 bases of the junction unmatched.

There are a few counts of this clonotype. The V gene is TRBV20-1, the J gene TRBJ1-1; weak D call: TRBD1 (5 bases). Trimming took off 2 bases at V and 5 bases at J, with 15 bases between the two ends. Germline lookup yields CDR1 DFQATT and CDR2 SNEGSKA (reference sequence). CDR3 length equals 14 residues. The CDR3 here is CSARSGQVRTEAFF. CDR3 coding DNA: TGCAGTGCTAGATCGGGGCAGGTTCGGACTGAAGCTTTCTTT.

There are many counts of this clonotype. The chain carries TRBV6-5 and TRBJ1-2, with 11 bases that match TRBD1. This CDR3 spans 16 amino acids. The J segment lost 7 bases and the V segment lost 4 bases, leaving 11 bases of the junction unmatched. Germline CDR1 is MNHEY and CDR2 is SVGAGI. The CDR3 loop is CASSLKAGTGGRGYTF. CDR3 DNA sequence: TGTGCCAGCAGTTTGAAGGCTGGGACAGGGGGACGTGGCTACACCTTC.

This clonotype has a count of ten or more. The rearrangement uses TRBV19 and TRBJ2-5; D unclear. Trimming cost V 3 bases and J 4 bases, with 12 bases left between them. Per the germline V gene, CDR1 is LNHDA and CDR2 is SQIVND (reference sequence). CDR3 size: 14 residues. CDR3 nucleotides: TGTGCCAGTAGTATTAGTAGGGCCGGAGAGACCCAGTACTTC. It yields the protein CASSISRAGETQYF.

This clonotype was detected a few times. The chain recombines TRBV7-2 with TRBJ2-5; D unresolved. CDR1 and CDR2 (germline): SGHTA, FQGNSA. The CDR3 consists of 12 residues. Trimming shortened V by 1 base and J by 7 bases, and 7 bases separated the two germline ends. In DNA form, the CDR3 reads TGTGCCAGCAGCTTAGAGGCAGGGACCCAGTACTTC. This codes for CASSLEAGTQYF.

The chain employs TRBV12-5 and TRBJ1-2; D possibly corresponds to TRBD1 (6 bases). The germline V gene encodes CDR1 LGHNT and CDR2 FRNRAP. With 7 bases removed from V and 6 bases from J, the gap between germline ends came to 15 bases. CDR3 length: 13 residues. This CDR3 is CASDGSGGDGYTF. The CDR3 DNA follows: TGTGCTAGTGACGGATCGGGGGGCGATGGCTACACCTTC.

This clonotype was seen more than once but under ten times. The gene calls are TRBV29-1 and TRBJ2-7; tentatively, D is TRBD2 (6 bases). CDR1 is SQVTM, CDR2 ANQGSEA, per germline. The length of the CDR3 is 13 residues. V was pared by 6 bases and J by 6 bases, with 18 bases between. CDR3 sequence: CSVQVGGPGEQYF. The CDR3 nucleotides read TGCAGCGTCCAGGTTGGAGGGCCGGGCGAGCAGTACTTC.

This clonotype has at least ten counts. The CDR3 is CASSSSTEKNTEAFF. DNA for the CDR3: TGTGCCAGCAGTTCCTCGACAGAGAAGAACACTGAAGCTTTCTTT. The chain employs TRBV6-2 or TRBV6-3 and TRBJ1-1, with D possibly matching TRBD1 (5 bases). Germline values: CDR1 MNHEY, CDR2 SVGEGT. Deletions cut 4 bases from V and 1 base from J, with 13 bases between. The CDR3 length is 15 residues.

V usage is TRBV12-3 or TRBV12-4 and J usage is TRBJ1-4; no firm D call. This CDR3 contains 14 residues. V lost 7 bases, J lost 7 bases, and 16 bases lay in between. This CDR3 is CASTPYGTGEKLFF. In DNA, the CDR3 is TGTGCCAGCACCCCGTATGGAACGGGTGAAAAACTGTTTTTT.

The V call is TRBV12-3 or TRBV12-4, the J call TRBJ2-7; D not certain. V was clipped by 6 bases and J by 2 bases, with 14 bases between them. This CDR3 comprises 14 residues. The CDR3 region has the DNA TGTGCCAGCAGCCCCCCCAGGATCACCTACGAGCAGTACTTC. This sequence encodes CASSPPRITYEQYF.

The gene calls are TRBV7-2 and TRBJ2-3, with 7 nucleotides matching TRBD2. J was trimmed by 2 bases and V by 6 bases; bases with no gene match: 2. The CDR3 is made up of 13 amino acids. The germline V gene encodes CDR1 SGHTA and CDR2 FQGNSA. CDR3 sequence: CASRRDYTDTQYF. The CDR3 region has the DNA TGTGCCAGCAGGAGGGACTACACAGATACGCAGTATTTT.